These T cell receptor beta chains were read from a single sample in a study of shared clonotypes between healthy human individuals. TCRdb's table, derived via immunoSEQ multiplex PCR, lists solely in-frame clones and lacks some. The repertoire holds 110,000 or so clones, with approximately 70% as singletons. Specimen: memory CD8+ T cells sorted from blood. All receptors derive from a young woman in good health. CDR3s include the opening cysteine and the closing phenylalanine or tryptophan. D genes are given only for firm matches. Not every row has a clone size; where given, it reads once, few, many or a size class.

j_call d_call clone_size v_call cdr3_aa cdr3_nt
TRBJ2-2 . many TRBV6-4 CASSDRDTGELFF TGTGCCAGCAGTGACAGGGACACCGGGGAGCTGTTTTTT
TRBJ2-1 TRBD2 once TRBV28 CASSLGPSGSYNEQFF TGTGCCAGCAGTTTAGGGCCTAGCGGCTCCTACAATGAGCAGTTCTTC
TRBJ2-1 TRBD2 . TRBV13 CASSLEGSGSFEQFF TGTGCCAGCAGCTTAGAAGGTAGCGGGAGTTTTGAGCAGTTCTTC
TRBJ2-7 . . TRBV15 CATSLGGNPLYEQYF TGTGCCACCAGCCTCGGGGGCAATCCCCTCTACGAGCAGTACTTC
TRBJ1-3 TRBD1 once TRBV5-1 CASSPGTDGNTIYF TGCGCCAGCAGCCCGGGGACAGATGGAAACACCATATATTTT
TRBJ1-2 TRBD1 once TRBV18 CASSPREGALIYGYTF TGTGCCAGCTCACCACGGGAGGGGGCGCTTATCTATGGCTACACCTTC
TRBJ2-7 . many TRBV4-2 CASSQDIERIYEQYF TGTGCCAGCAGCCAAGACATCGAGCGGATCTACGAGCAGTACTTC
TRBJ1-1 . . TRBV4-2 CASSLGPVGTEAFF TGTGCCAGCAGCTTGGGACCCGTTGGAACTGAAGCTTTCTTT
TRBJ1-2 . . TRBV4-1 CASSQGRSNYGYTF TGCGCCAGCAGCCAGGGCAGATCTAACTATGGCTACACCTTC
TRBJ2-7 TRBD2 . TRBV19 CASSKRGTSGSLLSYEQYF TGTGCCAGTAGCAAAAGAGGGACTAGCGGGAGCCTCCTGTCCTACGAGCAGTACTTC
TRBJ2-3 TRBD2 once TRBV7-6 CASSLLTSGATDTQYF TGTGCCAGCAGCCTTTTGACTAGCGGGGCCACAGATACGCAGTATTTT
TRBJ1-5 . few TRBV20-1 CSARGLGPQHF TGCAGTGCTAGAGGGTTGGGCCCCCAGCATTTT
TRBJ2-7 TRBD2 . TRBV7-9 CASSATGTSGRLAPEQYF TGTGCCAGCAGCGCAACAGGGACTAGCGGGAGGCTCGCTCCCGAGCAGTACTTC
TRBJ2-1 . . TRBV7-9 CASSPRDINYNEQFF TGTGCCAGCAGCCCAAGGGACATCAACTACAATGAGCAGTTCTTC
TRBJ2-7 TRBD2 . TRBV5-1 CASSLGLAGAYEQYF TGCGCCAGCAGCTTAGGACTAGCGGGCGCTTACGAGCAGTACTTC
TRBJ2-7 . . TRBV11-3 CASSLGLAEQYF TGTGCCAGCAGCTTAGGTCTAGCGGAGCAGTACTTC
TRBJ1-2 . . TRBV14 CASSQAGQLSSLGYTF TGTGCCAGCAGCCAAGCAGGACAGCTCTCTTCTCTAGGCTACACCTTC
TRBJ1-2 . . TRBV5-1 CASSLDTFYGYTF TGCGCCAGCAGCTTGGACACATTTTATGGCTACACCTTC
TRBJ2-7 . . TRBV14 CASSQPTGERNSYEQYF TGTGCCAGCAGCCAACCAACGGGGGAGCGGAATTCCTACGAGCAGTACTTC
TRBJ2-7 TRBD2 . TRBV7-8 CASSLVGLDVREQYF TGTGCCAGCAGCTTAGTGGGACTAGATGTAAGGGAGCAGTACTTC
TRBJ2-1 . . TRBV4-1 CASSPPRLDEQFF TGCGCCAGCAGCCCCCCCCGGCTGGATGAGCAGTTCTTC
TRBJ1-1 TRBD1 . TRBV11-2 CASSYDRGGTEAFF TGTGCCAGCAGCTATGACAGGGGAGGCACTGAAGCTTTCTTT
TRBJ2-1 TRBD1 . TRBV7-9 CASSLAGIGTAYNEQFF TGTGCCAGCAGCTTAGCGGGTATAGGGACAGCCTACAATGAGCAGTTCTTC
TRBJ1-5 TRBD1 . TRBV28 CASRGDRGVVQPQHF TGTGCCAGCAGGGGGGACAGGGGAGTAGTTCAGCCCCAGCATTTT
TRBJ1-4 . . TRBV28 CASSLGGASHEKLFF TGTGCCAGCAGTTTAGGGGGCGCATCACATGAAAAACTGTTTTTT
TRBJ2-1 TRBD2 . TRBV9 CASSERTSGTYYNEQFF TGTGCCAGCAGCGAGAGGACTAGCGGTACATATTACAATGAGCAGTTCTTC
TRBJ2-1 . . TRBV9 CASSPELRLNEQFF TGTGCCAGCAGCCCCGAGTTAAGGCTCAATGAGCAGTTCTTC
TRBJ2-7 TRBD2 . TRBV7-3 CASSQVAGGYEQYF TGTGCCAGCAGCCAAGTGGCGGGAGGCTACGAGCAGTACTTC
TRBJ1-2 . . TRBV2 CASSEARPAPWYGYTF TGTGCCAGCAGTGAAGCGCGCCCGGCTCCTTGGTATGGCTACACCTTC
TRBJ1-5 . few TRBV29-1 CSVSEGLLGNQPQHF TGCAGCGTCAGCGAGGGACTTTTGGGGAATCAGCCCCAGCATTTT